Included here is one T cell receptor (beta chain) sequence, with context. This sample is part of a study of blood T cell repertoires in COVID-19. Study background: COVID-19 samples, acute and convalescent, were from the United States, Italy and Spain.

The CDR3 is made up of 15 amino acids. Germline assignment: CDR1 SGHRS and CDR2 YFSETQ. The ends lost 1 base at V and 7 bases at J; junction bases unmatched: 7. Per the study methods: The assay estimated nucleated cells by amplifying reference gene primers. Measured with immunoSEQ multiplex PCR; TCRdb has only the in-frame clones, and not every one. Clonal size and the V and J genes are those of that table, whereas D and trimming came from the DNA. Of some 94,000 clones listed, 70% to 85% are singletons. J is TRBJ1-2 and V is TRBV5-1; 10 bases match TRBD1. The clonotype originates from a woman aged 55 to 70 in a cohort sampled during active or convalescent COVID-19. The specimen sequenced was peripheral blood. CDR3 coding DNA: TGCGCCAGCAGCTTGAACCGGGACAGGGGAGCTGGCTACACCTTC. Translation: CASSLNRDRGAGYTF.